Described below is a single TCR beta chain sequence and its context. The clone's antigen remains unknown. Base-call qualities are not available, and no considerably larger clone is one nucleotide away. The sample comes from a study of control samples from healthy donors and cancer patients (dated by TCRdb to about 2020). Library preparation employed the immunoSEQ multiplex PCR assay. TCRdb re-hosts the immuneACCESS table, in-frame sequences only. Its copies lack some clones; in the studies checked, an unresolved V gene accounts for under half of them, and the cause for the rest is not known. For this sample the table gives about 38,000 clones, of which about 86% were detected only once. Around a fifth of the sample goes to the ten largest clones. The sample taken for sequencing was PBMCs. This TCR derives from a woman aged 55 to 70 with lung cancer.

The CDR3 region reads CASSQELSQLGNEQFF. The nucleotide sequence reads as follows: TGTGCCAGCAGCCAAGAGTTGTCTCAGCTAGGGAATGAGCAGTTCTTC. The rearrangement combines TRBV3-1 (or the pseudogene TRBV3-2) with TRBJ2-1; the D gene assignment is ambiguous. Trimming costs V 0 bases and J 7 bases, and their ends lie 16 bases apart. From the cysteine through the phenylalanine, the CDR3 covers 16 amino acids. The read is trimmed to its CDR3 DNA, 48 bases read in frame from base 1. Looking up the germline V gene (reference sequence) yields CDR1 LGHDT and CDR2 YNNKEL.